Each of the 10 T cell receptor beta chains below was sequenced from the same sample in a study of blood T cell repertoires in COVID-19 (dated by TCRdb to about 2020). Library generation was performed with the immunoSEQ multiplex PCR assay. What TCRdb holds here is the immuneACCESS table cut down to in-frame rearrangements. Part of the clones is not present; checked against another copy, under half of the missing clones reflect an unresolved V gene, and the others are unexplained. A total of some 120,000 clones appear in this sample, 65% to 90% of them only once. Clones ranked in the top ten supply around 10% of the sample. The sample was peripheral blood. All receptors derive from a human donor in a cohort sampled during active COVID-19.

This chain links TRBV7-2 with TRBJ1-2; 7 bases are shared with TRBD1. Trimming cost V 5 bases and J 2 bases; bases outside gene matches: 11. In germline, CDR1 is SGHTA, CDR2 FQGNSA. The CDR3 runs to 16 residues. The CDR3 DNA reads as TGTGCCAGCAGCACACCGAGGGGACAGCCAAACTATGGCTACACCTTC. Translated, it gives CASSTPRGQPNYGYTF.

The V call is TRBV27, the J call TRBJ2-2, with 7 positions matching TRBD1. The CDR3 covers 15 residues. V gave up 1 base and J gave up 4 bases; unmatched junction bases: 3. Looked up from germline, CDR1 is MNHEY and CDR2 is SMNVEV (reference sequence). CDR3 sequence reads: CASSLYRGGTGELFF. CDR3 coding DNA: TGTGCCAGCAGTTTATACAGGGGTGGCACCGGGGAGCTGTTTTTT.

CDR3 coding DNA: TGTGCCAGCAGCCAAGATAGCCATAATCTTACCTACGAGCAGTACTTC. Amino acid sequence: CASSQDSHNLTYEQYF. This sequence joins TRBV3-1 (or the pseudogene TRBV3-2) and TRBJ2-7; D is unclear. Germline V CDR1 and CDR2: LGHDT, YNNKEL (reference sequence). This CDR3 region has 16 residues. Deletions cut 0 bases from V and 2 bases from J, with 14 bases between.

The chain recombines TRBV3-1 (or the pseudogene TRBV3-2) with TRBJ2-3; D gene unclear. V shed 3 bases and J shed 4 bases, with 8 bases lying between them. The CDR3 extends over 13 amino acids. Germline CDR1 LGHDT, CDR2 YNNKEL (reference sequence). For the CDR3, the DNA is TGTGCCAGCAGCCACCCCTTTTCAGATACGCAGTATTTT. Its translation: CASSHPFSDTQYF.

Of note for this clone: Distinct nucleotide sequences in the sample also encode this CDR3. The chain couples TRBV5-1 to TRBJ2-3; perhaps TRBD2 as D (7 bases). Germline CDR1 is SGHRS and CDR2 is YFSETQ. This CDR3 region has 16 residues. Between the trimmed V and J ends, which lost 0 bases and 4 bases, there was a span of 15 bases. This CDR3 is CASSLGLGGPPDTQYF. CDR3 coding DNA: TGCGCCAGCAGCTTGGGGCTGGGGGGGCCGCCAGATACGCAGTATTTT.

The chain uses TRBV6-1 and TRBJ2-2; the D is unclear. The CDR3 is 15 amino acids. Germline CDR1 MNHNS, CDR2 SASEGT. V lost 3 bases, J lost 0 bases, and 8 bases lay in between. Here the CDR3 reads CASSEGRSNTGELFF. As DNA, the CDR3 is TGTGCCAGCAGTGAGGGCAGGTCGAACACCGGGGAGCTGTTTTTT.

This rearrangement joins TRBV4-3 to TRBJ2-2; D is ambiguous. The CDR3 extends over 16 amino acids. The V end was cut by 0 bases, the J end by 2 bases, with 10 bases between. Germline assignment: CDR1 LGHNA and CDR2 YSLEER. The CDR3 sequence: CASSQDVGRNTGELFF. As DNA, the CDR3 is TGCGCCAGCAGCCAAGACGTTGGCAGAAACACCGGGGAGCTGTTTTTT.

This clone was seen a single time. The rearrangement uses TRBV29-1 and TRBJ2-7; D is uncertain. Trimming took 7 bases from V and 6 from J, leaving 16 bases between them. Germline V gives CDR1 SQVTM, CDR2 ANQGSEA. The CDR3 contains 12 residues. CDR3 residues: CSAVTGRPEQYF. For the CDR3, the DNA is TGCAGCGCGGTGACTGGTCGGCCCGAGCAGTACTTC.

The chain carries TRBV2 and TRBJ2-7; 7 bases fit TRBD2. Per the germline V gene, CDR1 is SNHLY and CDR2 is FYNNEI. Losses at the gene ends were 5 bases for V and 6 bases for J; bases not matched to a gene: 7. There are 13 residues in the CDR3. CDR3 DNA sequence: TGTGCCAGCAGTCCCGGGACGGGGGGCGAGCAGTACTTC. Amino acid sequence: CASSPGTGGEQYF.

The chain links TRBV4-3 to TRBJ2-5, with 10 bases that match TRBD2. J was trimmed by 1 base and V by 0 bases; bases with no gene match: 8. Germline V gene lookup returns CDR1 LGHNA and CDR2 YSLEER. The CDR3 is 18 amino acids. The CDR3 region has the DNA TGCGCCAGCAGCCAAGAGCACTCCGGGACTAGCGTCCAAGAGACCCAGTACTTC. Translation: CASSQEHSGTSVQETQYF.